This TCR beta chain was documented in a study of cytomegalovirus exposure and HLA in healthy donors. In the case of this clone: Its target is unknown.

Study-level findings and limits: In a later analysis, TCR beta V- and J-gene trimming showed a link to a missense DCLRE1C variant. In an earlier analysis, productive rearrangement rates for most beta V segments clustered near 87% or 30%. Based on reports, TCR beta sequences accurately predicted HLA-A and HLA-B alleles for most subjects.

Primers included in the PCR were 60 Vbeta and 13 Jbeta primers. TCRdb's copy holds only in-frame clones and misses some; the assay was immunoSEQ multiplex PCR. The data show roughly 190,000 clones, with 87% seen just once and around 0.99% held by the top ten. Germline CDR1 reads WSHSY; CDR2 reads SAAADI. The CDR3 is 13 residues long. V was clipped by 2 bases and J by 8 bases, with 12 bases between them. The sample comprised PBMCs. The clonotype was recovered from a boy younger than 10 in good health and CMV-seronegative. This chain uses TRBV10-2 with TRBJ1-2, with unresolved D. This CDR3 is CASSEPAGGGYTF. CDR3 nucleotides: TGCGCCAGCAGTGAGCCCGCGGGCGGGGGCTACACCTTC.